The 6 T cell receptor beta chains listed next were all sequenced from one sample in a study of T cell responses to AZD1222 COVID-19 vaccine. Here immunoSEQ multiplex PCR was the method, and the copy in TCRdb shows in-frame clones only, minus some. The profile shows 90,000 to 150,000 clones, 70% to 90% of them singletons. The sequenced sample was peripheral blood, obtained on day 0 of AZD1222 vaccination. These receptors all come from an adult in good health.

This chain connects TRBV14 to TRBJ1-1, with D possibly being TRBD1 (5 bases). The CDR3 is made up of 13 amino acids. Germline lookup yields CDR1 SGHDN and CDR2 FVKESK. V was trimmed by 4 bases and J by 2 bases, leaving 8 bases between them. The CDR3, as DNA: TGTGCCAGCAGCCCTCGGACAAACACTGAAGCTTTCTTT. It encodes CASSPRTNTEAFF.

This clone has only a few counts. The chain uses TRBV6-5 and TRBJ2-2; TRBD1 matches at 7 bases. The CDR3 spans 14 residues. Germline lookup yields CDR1 MNHEY and CDR2 SVGAGI. J was trimmed by 11 bases and V by 1 base; bases with no gene match: 7. The CDR3 DNA follows: TGTGCCAGCAGTTACTTGACAGGGCCAGGAGAGCTGTTTTTT. The encoded protein is CASSYLTGPGELFF.

The CDR3 here is CASSQHVDWGTDTQYF. The DNA of the CDR3 is TGTGCCAGCAGCCAACACGTCGACTGGGGCACAGATACGCAGTATTTT. The chain has TRBV11-3 and TRBJ2-3; D remains ambiguous. CDR3 length equals 16 residues. Trimming cost V 5 bases and J 1 base, with 16 bases left between them. The V gene's germline CDR1 is SGHNT and CDR2 YENEEA.

This chain uses TRBV4-1 with TRBJ2-2, with D hard to call. Looked up from germline, CDR1 is MGHRA and CDR2 is YSYEKL. The CDR3 runs to 15 residues. The germline V and J ends were trimmed by 0 bases and 4 bases, with 9 bases remaining between them. The CDR3 sequence: CASSQDRTTTGELFF. The DNA for the CDR3 is TGCGCCAGCAGCCAAGATAGAACTACCACCGGGGAGCTGTTTTTT.

The chain employs TRBV30 and TRBJ2-5, with D perhaps matching TRBD1 or TRBD2 (6 bases each). This CDR3 has 14 residues. Germline V gives CDR1 GTSNPN, CDR2 SVGIG (reference sequence). V lost 3 bases and J 4 bases, leaving 15 bases between the germline ends. The CDR3 loop reads CAWRRGSRGETQYF. The CDR3 DNA is TGTGCCTGGAGAAGGGGGTCGCGGGGAGAGACCCAGTACTTC.

V and J are TRBV10-3 and TRBJ1-2; TRBD1 is a possible D gene (5 bases). V gave up 6 bases and J gave up 6 bases, with 14 bases separating them. Germline assignment: CDR1 ENHRY and CDR2 SYGVKD. The CDR3 totals 13 residues. The CDR3 is CAIRGRGENGYTF. Here the CDR3 DNA reads TGTGCCATCAGGGGGCGGGGGGAAAATGGCTACACCTTC.